The 24 T cell receptor beta chains reported below all come from one sample, sequenced in a study of T cells in Graves' hyperthyroidism and ophthalmopathy. RNA transcripts were the template for amplifying TCR beta CDR3 regions. First-round RT-PCR with HTBI primers amplified the TCR CDR3 region. TCRdb independently ran MiXCR on the multiplex PCR reads; one entry per CDR3 protein. Seen here are 600,000 to 800,000 distinct CDR3 sequences, roughly 32% observed once, and the top ten hold less than 40%. Material: blood. The receptors originated from a woman between 40 and 50 years old with Graves' hyperthyroidism.

The J gene is TRBJ2-5, the V gene TRBV7-2; TRBD1 agrees at 8 bases. V lost 4 bases to trimming and J lost 3 bases; unmatched junction nucleotides: 10. Germline values: CDR1 SGHTA, CDR2 FQGNSA. The CDR3 spans 16 residues. As DNA, the CDR3 is TGTGCCAGCAGCTCGCAGGGGGCGACAGAGAAAGAGACCCAGTACTTC. Residues: CASSSQGATEKETQYF. The whole variable domain, filled in from reference TRBV7-2 and TRBJ2-5, reads GAGVSQSPSNKVTEKGKDVELRCDPISGHTALYWYRQSLGQGLEFLIYFQGNSAPDKSGLPSDRFSAERTGGSVSTLTIQRTQQEDSAVYLCASSSQGATEKETQYFGPGTRLLVL.

This clonotype was detected a few times. This chain joins TRBV12-5 and TRBJ1-1; the D gene is possibly TRBD1 (6 bases). Deletions cut 1 base from V and 8 bases from J, with 11 bases between. The CDR3 runs to 13 residues. Looked up from germline, CDR1 is LGHNT and CDR2 is FRNRAP. The CDR3 bases are TGTGCTAGTGGTTTGGGACTCGACAGGGAAGCTTTCTTT. It specifies CASGLGLDREAFF.

DNA of the CDR3: TGTGCCAGCATCTCCGCAAGCTACGAGCAGTACTTC. Its translation: CASISASYEQYF. The V call is TRBV6-5, the J call TRBJ2-7, with D unresolved. Trimming stripped 7 bases from V and 3 bases from J, with 10 bases between. The CDR3 runs to 12 residues. Germline CDR1 reads MNHEY; CDR2 reads SVGAGI.

This clonotype was observed a handful of times. The chain joins TRBV28 to TRBJ1-6; 7 nucleotides line up with TRBD1. The V segment lost 4 bases and the J segment 11 bases; nucleotides outside the gene matches: 11. The CDR3 runs 15 residues. Germline lookup yields CDR1 MDHEN and CDR2 SYDVKM. In nucleotides, the CDR3 is TGTGCCAGCAGTTCGTTTCAGGGGGAAGACGCACCCCTCCACTTT. Amino acid sequence: CASSSFQGEDAPLHF.

This clonotype has ten or more counts. CDR3 region: CASSERAPDPLAVAFF. CDR3 DNA: TGTGCCAGCAGTGAACGGGCCCCAGATCCGTTGGCGGTAGCTTTCTTT. The rearrangement links TRBV2 to TRBJ1-1; D unresolved. Germline assignment: CDR1 SNHLY and CDR2 FYNNEI. The CDR3 totals 16 residues. V lost 2 bases and J lost 10, with 23 bases in between.

The J gene is TRBJ2-5, the V gene TRBV9, with TRBD2 as a possible D gene (6 bases). This CDR3 is built from 15 residues. Germline assignment: CDR1 SGDLS and CDR2 YYNGEE. The germline V and J ends were trimmed by 0 bases and 3 bases, with 12 bases remaining between them. The chain's CDR3 is CASSVEGTGEETQYF. The CDR3 DNA follows: TGTGCCAGCAGCGTAGAGGGGACGGGAGAAGAGACCCAGTACTTC.

The sample holds many counts of this clonotype. The chain joins TRBV7-9 to TRBJ1-6, with 8 bases that match TRBD1. This CDR3 comprises 15 residues. Germline V CDR1 and CDR2: SEHNR, FQNEAQ (reference sequence). V trimming: 6 bases; J trimming: 7 bases; junction bases outside the gene matches: 8. The CDR3 nucleotides read TGTGCCAGCAGGCACCAGGGACAGGCAAATTCACCCCTCCACTTT. Protein: CASRHQGQANSPLHF.

In this sample, this clonotype turned up many times. The chain joins TRBV13 to TRBJ1-3; a possible D gene is TRBD1 (6 bases). V was cut by 6 bases and J by 3 bases, with 12 bases left in between. This CDR3 has 14 amino acids. Germline CDR1 is PRHDT and CDR2 is FYEKMQ (reference sequence). CDR3 sequence: CASSGGLGGNTIYF. Here the CDR3 DNA reads TGTGCCAGCAGTGGGGGGCTCGGTGGAAACACCATATATTTT.

This clonotype was found many times. The chain uses TRBV10-3 and TRBJ1-6; 8 bases agree with TRBD1. V was clipped by 4 bases and J by 7 bases; unmatched bases: 3. Germline loops: CDR1 ENHRY, CDR2 SYGVKD. CDR3 length: 14 residues. The CDR3 here is CAISVQGGNSPLHF. CDR3 nucleotides: TGTGCCATCAGTGTACAGGGGGGAAATTCACCCCTCCACTTT.

This clonotype was counted a few times. The rearrangement links TRBV6-5 to TRBJ2-7; TRBD2 matches at 10 bases. The V and J ends lost 5 bases and 2 bases, in that order; junction bases with no gene match: 9. Germline CDR1 is MNHEY and CDR2 is SVGAGI. The CDR3 length is 16 residues. Written as DNA, the CDR3 is TGTGCCAGCAGTGTGCTAACTAGCGGGGACGCCTACGAGCAGTACTTC. This codes for CASSVLTSGDAYEQYF.

The chain carries TRBV15 and TRBJ2-5, with D unresolved. Germline lookup yields CDR1 LNHNV and CDR2 YYDKDF (reference sequence). The CDR3 totals 15 residues. The V and J ends lost 1 base and 5 bases respectively, with 14 bases between them. The DNA of the CDR3 is TGTGCCACCAGCAGAGTAAGCGTGAGCCGGGAGACCCAGTACTTC. This translates into CATSRVSVSRETQYF.

This clonotype occurred many times. The chain has TRBV7-9 and TRBJ2-7, with D possibly TRBD1 on 6 matching bases. CDR3 length: 13 residues. CDR1 and CDR2 (germline): SEHNR, FQNEAQ (reference sequence). V lost 5 bases, J lost 2 bases, and 10 bases lay in between. CDR3 DNA: TGTGCCAGCAGCGACCGGGACACCTACGAGCAGTACTTC. The encoded protein is CASSDRDTYEQYF.

In regard to this clonotype: It may be a read error: a sequence one base away is much more abundant. The V gene is TRBV9, the J gene TRBJ1-1; tentatively, D is TRBD1 (5 bases). The CDR3 consists of 14 residues. Trimming stripped 3 bases from V and 6 bases from J, with 15 bases between. Per germline, CDR1 SGDLS and CDR2 YYNGEE. The CDR3 protein is CASSGRGGEAEAFF. The CDR3 region has the DNA TGTGCCAGCAGCGGGCGCGGGGGAGAGGCTGAAGCTTTCTTT.

The rearrangement joins TRBV10-3 to TRBJ2-5; 14 bases align to TRBD2. CDR1 is ENHRY, CDR2 SYGVKD, per germline. The CDR3 contains 16 residues. V lost 4 bases and J lost 9; bases outside the gene matches: 10. The CDR3 loop is CAISGIGTSGSIPQYF. CDR3 nucleotide sequence: TGTGCCATCAGTGGGATCGGGACTAGCGGGAGTATACCCCAGTACTTC.

This clonotype was seen at least ten times. This chain joins TRBV29-1 and TRBJ1-1; no firm D call. The CDR3 covers 14 residues. Germline V gene sequence: CDR1 SQVTM, CDR2 ANQGSEA. Deletions cut 4 bases from V and 1 base from J, with 13 bases between. The CDR3 protein is CSVVGPPGNTEAFF. CDR3 DNA sequence: TGCAGCGTTGTGGGCCCCCCCGGGAACACTGAAGCTTTCTTT.

This sequence joins TRBV10-3 and TRBJ2-5, with no clear D. The germline CDR1 and CDR2 sequences are ENHRY and SYGVKD. V shed 2 bases and J shed 4 bases, with 5 bases lying between them. The CDR3 consists of 12 residues. This CDR3 reads CAISERVETQYF. CDR3 DNA sequence: TGTGCCATCAGTGAGCGAGTAGAGACCCAGTACTTC.

The chain links TRBV11-2 to TRBJ1-2, with a weak D call TRBD1 (5 bases). The V end lost 7 bases, the J end lost 4 bases, and 16 bases lay between the germline ends. The germline V gene encodes CDR1 SGHAT and CDR2 FQNNGV. The CDR3 totals 14 residues. The CDR3 loop is CASIPADSVYGYTF. The DNA for the CDR3 is TGTGCCAGCATCCCTGCCGACAGTGTCTATGGCTACACCTTC.

This clonotype was observed at least ten times. This chain joins TRBV6-5 and TRBJ1-1; a possible D gene is TRBD1 (5 bases). This CDR3 has 17 amino acids. V was shortened by 0 bases and J by 1 base, with 15 bases between the two germline ends. Per germline, CDR1 MNHEY and CDR2 SVGAGI. The CDR3 DNA follows: TGTGCCAGCAGTTACTCGGGCAGGACTACAGGGAACACTGAAGCTTTCTTT. It is translated as CASSYSGRTTGNTEAFF.

The chain joins TRBV12-3 or TRBV12-4 to TRBJ1-2; TRBD1 matches at 8 bases. The CDR3 consists of 17 residues. V was clipped by 5 bases and J by 4 bases; unmatched bases: 15. The CDR3 sequence: CASSHRDRPPLRYGYTF. CDR3 bases: TGTGCCAGCAGTCACCGGGACAGGCCTCCGCTTCGCTATGGCTACACCTTC.

This chain links TRBV6-1 with TRBJ1-2, with TRBD1 matching over 8 bases. V lost 6 bases, J lost 8 bases, and 17 bases stayed unmatched. The CDR3 is 16 residues long. Germline lookup yields CDR1 MNHNS and CDR2 SASEGT. CDR3 coding DNA: TGTGCCAGCAGCCCGGGGGGGTCGGACAGGGAAGGAGGCTACACCTTC. Translated: CASSPGGSDREGGYTF.

The chain employs TRBV9 and TRBJ1-3; TRBD1 might be the D (6 bases). Germline-derived CDR1 and CDR2 are SGDLS and YYNGEE. Trimming took 4 bases from V and 3 from J, leaving 20 bases between them. The CDR3 is made up of 17 amino acids. In DNA form, the CDR3 reads TGTGCCAGCAGCCCCCGACCCCCAGGGGATAGTGGAAACACCATATATTTT. Residues: CASSPRPPGDSGNTIYF.

J is TRBJ1-5 and V is TRBV24-1, with D maybe TRBD1 (6 bases). Germline CDR1 reads KGHDR; CDR2 reads SFDVKD. The V end was cut by 2 bases, the J end by 7 bases, with 11 bases between. The CDR3 covers 14 residues. This CDR3 reads CATSDSDRSQPQHF. CDR3 coding DNA: TGTGCCACCAGTGATTCCGACAGGTCGCAGCCCCAGCATTTT.

The chain recombines TRBV7-9 with TRBJ2-3; D is tentatively TRBD1 or TRBD2 (6 bases each). The CDR3 is 16 amino acids. CDR1 is SEHNR and CDR2 is FQNEAQ in the germline V gene (reference sequence). V lost 7 bases and J 5 bases, leaving 22 bases between the germline ends. The CDR3 loop reads CASNPPPTGAQDTQYF. The CDR3, as DNA: TGTGCCAGCAACCCTCCTCCGACGGGGGCGCAAGATACGCAGTATTTT.

Remarks on this clonotype: The junction shows a germline mismatch at one end, possibly a read error. The V gene is TRBV7-8, the J gene TRBJ2-2, with 7 positions matching TRBD2. There are 17 residues in the CDR3. Germline CDR1 reads SGHVS; CDR2 reads FQNEAQ. The CDR3, as DNA: TGTGTCAGCAGCTTAGGTCGCACTAGCGATTTCACCGGGGAGCTGTTTTTT. Translation: CVSSLGRTSDFTGELFF.